A selection of T cell receptor beta chains follows, all from one sample in a study of T cell changes during pregnancy in multiple sclerosis. This table comes from immunoSEQ multiplex PCR, and its TCRdb copy is limited to in-frame clones, with some not included. The profile shows about 130,000 clones, about 95% of them singletons. Specimen: peripheral blood, collected after pregnancy. Every receptor here comes from a female donor with multiple sclerosis, enrolled in a pregnancy study. CDR3s include the opening cysteine and the closing phenylalanine or tryptophan. Each record gives: CDR3 protein, CDR3 DNA, V gene, J gene, D gene, clone size. The D gene is left open where the match is weak. Not every row has a clone size; where given, it reads once, few, many or a size class.

cdr3_aa: CSGSETGNTIYF
cdr3_nt: TGCAGCGGGTCAGAGACAGGAAACACCATATATTTT
v_call: TRBV29-1
j_call: TRBJ1-3
d_call: NA
clone_size: NA

cdr3_aa: CASSLGRGLSSYEQYF
cdr3_nt: TGTGCCAGCAGCTTAGGGAGGGGACTATCTAGCTACGAGCAGTACTTC
v_call: TRBV7-9
j_call: TRBJ2-7
d_call: TRBD2
clone_size: NA

cdr3_aa: CASSVLAGLQETQYF
cdr3_nt: TGTGCCAGTAGTGTACTAGCGGGGCTCCAAGAGACCCAGTACTTC
v_call: TRBV19
j_call: TRBJ2-5
d_call: TRBD2
clone_size: NA

cdr3_aa: CASSPAFGDF
cdr3_nt: TGTGCCAGCAGCCCCGCCTTCGGGGATTTT
v_call: TRBV9
j_call: TRBJ1-3
d_call: NA
clone_size: NA

cdr3_aa: CASSPGGGTGGYEQYF
cdr3_nt: TGCGCCAGCAGCCCAGGGGGGGGGACAGGGGGTTACGAGCAGTACTTC
v_call: TRBV4-3
j_call: TRBJ2-7
d_call: TRBD1
clone_size: once

cdr3_aa: CASSQAVSQFF
cdr3_nt: TGTGCCAGCAGCCAAGCGGTCTCACAGTTCTTC
v_call: TRBV14
j_call: TRBJ2-1
d_call: NA
clone_size: NA

cdr3_aa: CAGAGTGEETQYF
cdr3_nt: TGTGCCGGAGCGGGGACAGGGGAAGAGACCCAGTACTTC
v_call: TRBV2
j_call: TRBJ2-5
d_call: TRBD1
clone_size: NA

cdr3_aa: CASSEAEGYIQYF
cdr3_nt: TGTGCCAGCAGTGAAGCTGAGGGTTACATTCAGTACTTC
v_call: TRBV6-1
j_call: TRBJ2-4
d_call: NA
clone_size: NA

cdr3_aa: CASSLGSGDYEQFF
cdr3_nt: TGTGCCAGCAGCTTAGGATCGGGGGATTACGAGCAGTTCTTC
v_call: TRBV7-6
j_call: TRBJ2-1
d_call: NA
clone_size: NA

cdr3_aa: CSVLPGAGVSYNEQFF
cdr3_nt: TGCAGCGTTCTCCCTGGGGCGGGAGTCTCCTACAATGAGCAGTTCTTC
v_call: TRBV29-1
j_call: TRBJ2-1
d_call: TRBD2
clone_size: NA

cdr3_aa: CASSLSVRGYTFF
cdr3_nt: TGTGCCAGCAGCTTATCCGTTAGGGGTTATACGTTCTTC
v_call: TRBV7-9
j_call: TRBJ2-1
d_call: NA
clone_size: NA

cdr3_aa: CASSQRGQSYEQYF
cdr3_nt: TGTGCCAGTTCACAGCGGGGACAAAGCTACGAGCAGTACTTC
v_call: TRBV19
j_call: TRBJ2-7
d_call: NA
clone_size: NA

cdr3_aa: CASSLGRTAGNIYEQYF
cdr3_nt: TGTGCCAGCAGCTTAGGGCGGACGGCAGGGAATATTTACGAGCAGTACTTC
v_call: TRBV7-9
j_call: TRBJ2-7
d_call: NA
clone_size: NA

cdr3_aa: CASSISGTGYEQYF
cdr3_nt: TGTGCCAGTAGTATTTCTGGGACAGGTTACGAGCAGTACTTC
v_call: TRBV19
j_call: TRBJ2-7
d_call: TRBD1
clone_size: NA

cdr3_aa: CASSRLGGQFKNIQYF
cdr3_nt: TGTGCCAGCAGCCGACTGGGGGGACAGTTTAAAAACATTCAGTACTTC
v_call: TRBV27
j_call: TRBJ2-4
d_call: NA
clone_size: NA

cdr3_aa: CASSSGLAEYEQYF
cdr3_nt: TGTGCCAGCAGCTCGGGACTAGCGGAGTACGAGCAGTACTTC
v_call: TRBV5-6
j_call: TRBJ2-7
d_call: TRBD2
clone_size: NA

cdr3_aa: CASSLDRAWNTEAFF
cdr3_nt: TGTGCCAGCAGCTTGGACAGGGCGTGGAACACTGAAGCTTTCTTT
v_call: TRBV7-8
j_call: TRBJ1-1
d_call: TRBD1
clone_size: NA

cdr3_aa: CASSPPGRGFYEQYF
cdr3_nt: TGTGCCAGCTCACCACCGGGCAGGGGGTTTTACGAGCAGTACTTC
v_call: TRBV18
j_call: TRBJ2-7
d_call: TRBD1
clone_size: NA

cdr3_aa: CASSFPSGGSYNEQFF
cdr3_nt: TGTGCCAGCAGCTTCCCGTCGGGAGGCTCCTACAATGAGCAGTTCTTC
v_call: TRBV9
j_call: TRBJ2-1
d_call: TRBD2
clone_size: NA

cdr3_aa: CASSEVGVLTGELFF
cdr3_nt: TGTGCCAGCAGTGAAGTAGGGGTCTTAACCGGGGAGCTGTTTTTT
v_call: TRBV25-1
j_call: TRBJ2-2
d_call: NA
clone_size: NA

cdr3_aa: CASSITGTELYGYTF
cdr3_nt: TGTGCCAGTAGTATAACCGGGACAGAGCTCTATGGCTACACCTTC
v_call: TRBV19
j_call: TRBJ1-2
d_call: TRBD1
clone_size: NA

cdr3_aa: CASSLINRGRPHGYTF
cdr3_nt: TGTGCCAGCAGTTTAATAAATAGGGGGCGGCCACATGGCTACACCTTC
v_call: TRBV28
j_call: TRBJ1-2
d_call: TRBD1
clone_size: NA

cdr3_aa: CASSGFPHNFEQFF
cdr3_nt: TGTGCCAGCAGTGGTTTCCCCCATAACTTTGAGCAGTTCTTC
v_call: TRBV2
j_call: TRBJ2-1
d_call: NA
clone_size: NA

cdr3_aa: CASSSSAGGPTDTQYF
cdr3_nt: TGTGCCAGCAGCTCCTCAGCGGGAGGGCCCACAGATACGCAGTATTTT
v_call: TRBV7-2
j_call: TRBJ2-3
d_call: TRBD2
clone_size: NA

cdr3_aa: CATLQAGGPMGTDTQYF
cdr3_nt: TGTGCCACGCTCCAAGCGGGAGGGCCGATGGGCACAGATACGCAGTATTTT
v_call: TRBV28
j_call: TRBJ2-3
d_call: TRBD2
clone_size: NA

cdr3_aa: CASSLSSLYEQYF
cdr3_nt: TGTGCCAGCAGTTTATCGTCGCTATACGAGCAGTACTTC
v_call: TRBV27
j_call: TRBJ2-7
d_call: NA
clone_size: NA

cdr3_aa: CASHSSREQYF
cdr3_nt: TGTGCCAGCCACTCTAGCCGGGAGCAGTACTTC
v_call: TRBV28
j_call: TRBJ2-7
d_call: NA
clone_size: NA

cdr3_aa: CASSETVAPYNEQFF
cdr3_nt: TGTGCCAGCAGTGAAACGGTAGCGCCCTACAATGAGCAGTTCTTC
v_call: TRBV6-1
j_call: TRBJ2-1
d_call: NA
clone_size: NA

cdr3_aa: CASSLAPLVAGGGETQYF
cdr3_nt: TGTGCCAGCAGCTTGGCCCCCCTTGTGGCGGGAGGAGGTGAGACCCAGTACTTC
v_call: TRBV5-4
j_call: TRBJ2-5
d_call: TRBD2
clone_size: NA

cdr3_aa: CASSPRTGRTGELFF
cdr3_nt: TGTGCCAGCTCACCGCGGACAGGGCGAACCGGGGAGCTGTTTTTT
v_call: TRBV18
j_call: TRBJ2-2
d_call: TRBD1
clone_size: NA

cdr3_aa: CASSFRDPPNTGELFF
cdr3_nt: TGTGCCAGCAGCTTTAGAGATCCGCCAAACACCGGGGAGCTGTTTTTT
v_call: TRBV11-2
j_call: TRBJ2-2
d_call: NA
clone_size: NA

cdr3_aa: CASSRSTDTQYF
cdr3_nt: TGTGCCAGTAGCCGGAGCACAGATACGCAGTATTTT
v_call: TRBV19
j_call: TRBJ2-3
d_call: NA
clone_size: NA

cdr3_aa: CASSLVGGVHYEQYF
cdr3_nt: TGTGCCAGCAGCTTAGTCGGCGGGGTACACTACGAGCAGTACTTC
v_call: TRBV7-8
j_call: TRBJ2-7
d_call: NA
clone_size: NA

cdr3_aa: CASSTGNSYNEQFF
cdr3_nt: TGTGCCAGTAGTACCGGGAACTCCTACAATGAGCAGTTCTTC
v_call: TRBV19
j_call: TRBJ2-1
d_call: NA
clone_size: NA

cdr3_aa: CASSPGQGWADTQYF
cdr3_nt: TGTGCCAGCAGTCCGGGACAGGGGTGGGCAGATACGCAGTATTTT
v_call: TRBV27
j_call: TRBJ2-3
d_call: TRBD1
clone_size: NA

cdr3_aa: CASSEPGQPTSQTF
cdr3_nt: TGTGCCAGCAGTGAACCGGGACAACCAACCTCTCAAACCTTC
v_call: TRBV6-1
j_call: TRBJ1-2
d_call: NA
clone_size: NA

cdr3_aa: CASSFGQLGYGYTF
cdr3_nt: TGTGCCAGCAGTTTCGGACAGTTGGGCTATGGCTACACCTTC
v_call: TRBV28
j_call: TRBJ1-2
d_call: NA
clone_size: few

cdr3_aa: CASSPDRVTGELFF
cdr3_nt: TGTGCCAGCTCACCGGACAGGGTGACCGGGGAGCTGTTTTTT
v_call: TRBV18
j_call: TRBJ2-2
d_call: TRBD1
clone_size: NA

cdr3_aa: CASSTRQGYQETQYF
cdr3_nt: TGTGCCAGCAGCACAAGACAGGGGTACCAAGAGACCCAGTACTTC
v_call: TRBV14
j_call: TRBJ2-5
d_call: TRBD1
clone_size: NA

cdr3_aa: CASRKPGTGGEQYF
cdr3_nt: TGTGCCAGCAGAAAACCCGGGACAGGGGGCGAGCAGTACTTC
v_call: TRBV6-5
j_call: TRBJ2-7
d_call: TRBD1
clone_size: NA

cdr3_aa: CASSFGTSGRPGELFF
cdr3_nt: TGTGCCAGCAGCTTCGGGACTAGCGGGAGACCCGGGGAGCTGTTTTTT
v_call: TRBV7-9
j_call: TRBJ2-2
d_call: TRBD2
clone_size: NA

cdr3_aa: CASSWTGQNTEAFF
cdr3_nt: TGCGCCAGCAGCTGGACAGGGCAGAACACTGAAGCTTTCTTT
v_call: TRBV5-1
j_call: TRBJ1-1
d_call: TRBD1
clone_size: NA

cdr3_aa: CASSESTKRGGEQFF
cdr3_nt: TGCGCCAGCAGCGAAAGTACGAAGCGCGGGGGTGAGCAGTTCTTC
v_call: TRBV5-1
j_call: TRBJ2-1
d_call: TRBD2
clone_size: NA

cdr3_aa: CASTQGAPTYEQYF
cdr3_nt: TGTGCCAGCACACAGGGTGCCCCAACCTACGAGCAGTACTTC
v_call: TRBV6-5
j_call: TRBJ2-7
d_call: NA
clone_size: NA

cdr3_aa: CASSPPSIDRDSLGELFF
cdr3_nt: TGTGCCAGCAGTCCCCCCTCGATCGACAGGGATTCCCTCGGGGAGCTGTTTTTT
v_call: TRBV27
j_call: TRBJ2-2
d_call: TRBD1
clone_size: NA

cdr3_aa: CASWARSNEQFF
cdr3_nt: TGTGCCAGCTGGGCCCGAAGCAATGAGCAGTTCTTC
v_call: TRBV6-5
j_call: TRBJ2-1
d_call: NA
clone_size: NA

cdr3_aa: CATLFDPGYNEQFF
cdr3_nt: TGTGCCACCCTCTTTGACCCGGGGTACAATGAGCAGTTCTTC
v_call: TRBV10-3
j_call: TRBJ2-1
d_call: NA
clone_size: NA

cdr3_aa: CASSLVNGNQPQHF
cdr3_nt: TGTGCCAGCAGTTTAGTCAACGGGAATCAGCCCCAGCATTTT
v_call: TRBV28
j_call: TRBJ1-5
d_call: NA
clone_size: NA

cdr3_aa: CASSLPGEGAISNYGYTF
cdr3_nt: TGTGCCAGCAGCTTGCCGGGTGAAGGCGCTATTTCTAACTATGGCTACACCTTC
v_call: TRBV5-6
j_call: TRBJ1-2
d_call: NA
clone_size: once

cdr3_aa: CAWSVGQSYEQYF
cdr3_nt: TGTGCCTGGAGTGTAGGACAGTCCTACGAGCAGTACTTC
v_call: TRBV30
j_call: TRBJ2-7
d_call: NA
clone_size: NA

cdr3_aa: CSVDGSSGRGNEQFF
cdr3_nt: TGCAGCGTTGATGGTTCTAGCGGGAGGGGAAATGAGCAGTTCTTC
v_call: TRBV29-1
j_call: TRBJ2-1
d_call: TRBD2
clone_size: NA

cdr3_aa: CASSQATSGSRFLTYNEQFF
cdr3_nt: TGTGCCAGCAGCCAAGCGACTAGCGGGAGCCGGTTCTTGACCTACAATGAGCAGTTCTTC
v_call: TRBV4-2
j_call: TRBJ2-1
d_call: TRBD2
clone_size: NA

cdr3_aa: CASSPGTGVPQHF
cdr3_nt: TGTGCCAGCTCACCAGGGACAGGGGTGCCCCAGCATTTT
v_call: TRBV18
j_call: TRBJ1-5
d_call: TRBD1
clone_size: once

cdr3_aa: CASSGPGRRPYEQYF
cdr3_nt: TGTGCCAGCAGTGGGCCGGGGAGGAGGCCCTACGAGCAGTACTTC
v_call: TRBV28
j_call: TRBJ2-7
d_call: NA
clone_size: once

cdr3_aa: CASSPEGYGYTF
cdr3_nt: TGTGCCAGCAGCCCGGAGGGCTATGGCTACACCTTC
v_call: TRBV5-4
j_call: TRBJ1-2
d_call: NA
clone_size: NA

cdr3_aa: CASSPSRTGQHEKLFF
cdr3_nt: TGCGCCAGCAGCCCGTCACGGACAGGGCAGCATGAAAAACTGTTTTTT
v_call: TRBV5-1
j_call: TRBJ1-4
d_call: TRBD1
clone_size: NA

cdr3_aa: CAFNLAGALSHEQFF
cdr3_nt: TGTGCCTTTAACCTAGCGGGAGCTCTCAGCCATGAGCAGTTCTTC
v_call: TRBV30
j_call: TRBJ2-1
d_call: TRBD2
clone_size: NA

cdr3_aa: CASRTGGANYGYTF
cdr3_nt: TGTGCCAGCAGGACAGGGGGCGCTAACTATGGCTACACCTTC
v_call: TRBV6-1
j_call: TRBJ1-2
d_call: TRBD1
clone_size: once

cdr3_aa: CASSPLEGSYGYTF
cdr3_nt: TGTGCCAGCTCACCACTTGAGGGCAGCTATGGCTACACCTTC
v_call: TRBV18
j_call: TRBJ1-2
d_call: NA
clone_size: NA

cdr3_aa: CASRVRETGELFF
cdr3_nt: TGCGCCAGCAGAGTAAGGGAGACCGGGGAGCTGTTTTTT
v_call: TRBV5-1
j_call: TRBJ2-2
d_call: NA
clone_size: NA